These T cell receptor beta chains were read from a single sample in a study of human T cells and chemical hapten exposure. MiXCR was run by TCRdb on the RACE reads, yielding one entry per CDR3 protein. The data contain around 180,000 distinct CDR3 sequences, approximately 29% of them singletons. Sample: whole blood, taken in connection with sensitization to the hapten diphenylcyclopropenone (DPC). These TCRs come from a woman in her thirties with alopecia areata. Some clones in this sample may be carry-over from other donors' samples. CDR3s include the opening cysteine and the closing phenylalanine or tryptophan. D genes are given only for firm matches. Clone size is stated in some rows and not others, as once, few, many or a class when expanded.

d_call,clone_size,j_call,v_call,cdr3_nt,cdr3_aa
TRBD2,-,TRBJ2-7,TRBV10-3,TGTGCCATCAGCCCGGGACTAGCGGAGACCGAGCAGTACTTC,CAISPGLAETEQYF
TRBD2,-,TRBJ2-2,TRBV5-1,TGCGCCAGCAGCTTGAGCGGGGGCAACACCGGGGAGCTGTTTTTT,CASSLSGGNTGELFF
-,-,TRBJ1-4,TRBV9,TGTGCCAGCAGCGTAGGCACCACTAATGAAAAACTGTTTTTT,CASSVGTTNEKLFF
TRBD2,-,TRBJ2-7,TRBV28,TGTGCCAGCAGTTCCCCCGGGACGGGGGGGGACTACGAGCAGTACTTC,CASSSPGTGGDYEQYF
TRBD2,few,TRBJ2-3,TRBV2,TGTGCCATTCCGACTAGCGGGAGCACAGATACGCAGTATTTT,CAIPTSGSTDTQYF
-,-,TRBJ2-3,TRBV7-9,TGTGCCAGCAGCTTTTTAGGGGATACGCAGTATTTT,CASSFLGDTQYF
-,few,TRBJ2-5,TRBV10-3,TGTGCCATCAGTGAGACCACGGAGGCCCAGTACTTC,CAISETTEAQYF
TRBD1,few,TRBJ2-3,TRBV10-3,TGTGCCATCAGGTTCACAGGGGGCATCGCAGATACGCAGTATTTT,CAIRFTGGIADTQYF
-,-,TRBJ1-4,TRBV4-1,TGCGCCAGCAGCCAAGATTCCGGCAGGGCGCGGAAAAAACTGTTTTTT,CASSQDSGRARKKLFF
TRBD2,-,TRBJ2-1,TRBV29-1,TGCAGCGCTCGGTGGAGCGGGAGTGGGCTCTTC,CSARWSGSGLF
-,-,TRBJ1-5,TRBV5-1,TGCGCCAGCAGCTTGGGGGAAAGGGGTGATCAGCCCCAGCATTTT,CASSLGERGDQPQHF
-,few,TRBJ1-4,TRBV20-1,TGCAGTGCCAACATAAATGAAAAACTGTTTTTT,CSANINEKLFF
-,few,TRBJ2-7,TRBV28,TGTGCCAGCAGGCCGGGGGTCTACGAGCAGTACTTC,CASRPGVYEQYF
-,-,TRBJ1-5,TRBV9,TGTGCCAGCCGGAGGGACGCACAACAGCCCCAGCATTTT,CASRRDAQQPQHF
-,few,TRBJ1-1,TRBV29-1,TGCAGCGTTGAGGAGGGTCTATATGAAGCTTTCTTT,CSVEEGLYEAFF
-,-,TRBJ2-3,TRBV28,TGTGCCAGCAGAGGCGAGTCGGATACGCAGTATTTT,CASRGESDTQYF
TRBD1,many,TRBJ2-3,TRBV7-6,TGCGCCAGCAGCCTAGGGACAGGCACAGATACGCAGTATTTT,CASSLGTGTDTQYF
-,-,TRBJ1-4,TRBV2,TGTGCCAGCATTCGTCAGGGTAATGAAAAACTGTTTTTT,CASIRQGNEKLFF
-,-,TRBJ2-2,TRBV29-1,TGCAGCGTCGACACCGGACAGAACACCGGGGAGCTGTTTTTT,CSVDTGQNTGELFF
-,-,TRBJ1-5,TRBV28,TGTGCCAGCACCGGAGGGGGGTCGAGCAATCAGCCCCAGCATTTT,CASTGGGSSNQPQHF
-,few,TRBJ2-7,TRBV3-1,TGTGCCAGCAGCCTTCGACAGCTACCCTACGAGCAGTACTTC,CASSLRQLPYEQYF
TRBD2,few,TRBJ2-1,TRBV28,TGTGCCAGCAGTCCGGGGGCTAGCGGGAGGAATGAGCAGTTCTTC,CASSPGASGRNEQFF
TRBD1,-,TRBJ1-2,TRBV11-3,TGTGCCAGCAGCTTACAACAGGGGGCAGATGGCTACACCTTC,CASSLQQGADGYTF
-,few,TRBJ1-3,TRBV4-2,TGTGCCAGCAGGGGGACGGGGGCCGTAGCCACCATATATTTT,CASRGTGAVATIYF
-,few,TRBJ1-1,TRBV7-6,TGTGCCAGCAGCGTTAAATCAGGGGAAACTGAAGCTTTCTTT,CASSVKSGETEAFF
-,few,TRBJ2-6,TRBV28,TGTGCCAGCTCGCCGCGTGGGGCGTCCTCTGGGGCCAACGTCCTGACTTTC,CASSPRGASSGANVLTF
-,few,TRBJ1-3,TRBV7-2,TGTGCCAGCAGCTTATCTTCCTTGACCGGAAACACCATATATTTT,CASSLSSLTGNTIYF
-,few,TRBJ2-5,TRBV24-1,TGTGCCACCAGTGTCGGGGGCCCGGTGGAGACCCAGTACTTC,CATSVGGPVETQYF
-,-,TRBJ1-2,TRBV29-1,TGCAGCGTTGGTCTCATCGGGACAAACTATGGCTACACCTTC,CSVGLIGTNYGYTF
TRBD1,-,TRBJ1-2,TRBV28,TGTGCCAGCAGTACTCCGGGACAGGGAAACTCTGACTATGGCTACACCTTC,CASSTPGQGNSDYGYTF
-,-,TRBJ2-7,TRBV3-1,TGTGCCAGCAGCCAAGTCCTTGGGGCTATTTGGGAGCAGTACTTC,CASSQVLGAIWEQYF
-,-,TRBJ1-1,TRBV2,TGTGCCAGCAATTCGAGGGGCGGCACTGAAGCTTTCTTT,CASNSRGGTEAFF
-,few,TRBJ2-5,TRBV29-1,TGCATAGTTAGGATAGGGGAGACCCAGTACTTC,CIVRIGETQYF
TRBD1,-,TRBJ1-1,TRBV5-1,TGCGCCAGCAGCTTGGGTCTAAGGTGGGGACAGGGAAACACTGAAGCTTTCTTT,CASSLGLRWGQGNTEAFF
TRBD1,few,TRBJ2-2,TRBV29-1,TGCAGCGCCCACCCGGCAGGGGGCCGGACCGGGGAGCTGTTTTTT,CSAHPAGGRTGELFF
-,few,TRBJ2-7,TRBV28,TGTGCCAGCACCCTTGGGGACGTTTGGGACGAGCAGTACTTC,CASTLGDVWDEQYF